This T cell receptor (beta chain) was profiled in a study of shared clonotypes between healthy human individuals. The split of CD4+ cells yielded CD45RA+ naive and CD45RA-negative memory subsets. Note on this clone: Its antigen is undetermined.

The repertoire was sequenced with immunoSEQ multiplex PCR; TCRdb's copy has only in-frame clones and lacks some. The data hold roughly 2 million clones, with roughly 96% observed a single time. General study findings and limits: It was the non-shared clonotypes that had lower generation probabilities than clonotypes shared by all four donors. Sequencing depth was predicted to influence how clonotypes are shared among donors.

Trimming at V came to 2 bases and at J to 7 bases, leaving 2 bases not matched to a gene. Germline CDR1 SGHNT, CDR2 YYREEE (reference sequence). The CDR3 is 14 amino acids. This TCR came from a young man in good health. V usage is TRBV5-4 and J usage is TRBJ1-5, with TRBD1 matching over 11 bases. Sequenced material: naive CD4+ T cells sorted from blood. Subset described: CD45RA+ positively selected. The CDR3 is CASSFGTGGQPQHF. The CDR3 DNA follows: TGTGCCAGCAGCTTCGGGACAGGGGGGCAGCCCCAGCATTTT.